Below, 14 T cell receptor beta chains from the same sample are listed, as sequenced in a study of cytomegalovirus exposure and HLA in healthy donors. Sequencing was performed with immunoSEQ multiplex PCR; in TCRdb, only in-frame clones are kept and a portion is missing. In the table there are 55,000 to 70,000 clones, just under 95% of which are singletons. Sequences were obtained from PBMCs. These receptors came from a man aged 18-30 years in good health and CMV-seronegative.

For the CDR3, the DNA is TGTGCCAGCAGCTTAGTACTAGCGGATTACGAGCAGTACTTC. Protein: CASSLVLADYEQYF. The rearrangement uses TRBV7-2 and TRBJ2-7; 8 nucleotides agree with TRBD2. CDR3 length: 14 residues. The V and J ends lost 1 base and 4 bases, in that order; junction bases with no gene match: 3. CDR1 is SGHTA and CDR2 is FQGNSA in the germline V gene. Drawing the rest from reference TRBV7-2 and TRBJ2-7, the complete variable domain is GAGVSQSPSNKVTEKGKDVELRCDPISGHTALYWYRQSLGQGLEFLIYFQGNSAPDKSGLPSDRFSAERTGGSVSTLTIQRTQQEDSAVYLCASSLVLADYEQYFGPGTRLTVT.

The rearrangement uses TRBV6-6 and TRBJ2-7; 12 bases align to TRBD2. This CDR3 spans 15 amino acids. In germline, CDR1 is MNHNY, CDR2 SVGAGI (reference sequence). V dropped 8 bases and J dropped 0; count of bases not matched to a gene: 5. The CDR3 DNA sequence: TGTGCCAGCTTAGGGACTAGCGGGCTCTCCTACGAGCAGTACTTC. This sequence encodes CASLGTSGLSYEQYF.

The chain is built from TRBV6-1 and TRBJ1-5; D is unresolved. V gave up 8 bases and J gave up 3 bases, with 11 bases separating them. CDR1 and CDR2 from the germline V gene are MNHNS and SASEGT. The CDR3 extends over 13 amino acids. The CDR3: CASGWEPNQPQHF. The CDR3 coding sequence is TGTGCCAGCGGATGGGAGCCCAATCAGCCCCAGCATTTT.

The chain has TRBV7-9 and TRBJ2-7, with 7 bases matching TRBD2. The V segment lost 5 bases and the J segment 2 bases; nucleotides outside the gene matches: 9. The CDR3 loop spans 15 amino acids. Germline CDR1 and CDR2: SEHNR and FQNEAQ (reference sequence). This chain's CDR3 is CASSRAAGEAYEQYF. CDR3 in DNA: TGTGCCAGCAGCCGAGCCGCGGGAGAAGCCTACGAGCAGTACTTC.

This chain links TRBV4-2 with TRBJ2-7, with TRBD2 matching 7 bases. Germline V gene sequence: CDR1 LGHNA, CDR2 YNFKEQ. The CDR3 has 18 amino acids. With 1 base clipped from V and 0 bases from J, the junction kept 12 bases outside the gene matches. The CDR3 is CASSQGVFFAGDSYEQYF. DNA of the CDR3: TGTGCCAGCAGCCAAGGTGTCTTCTTTGCGGGAGACTCCTACGAGCAGTACTTC.

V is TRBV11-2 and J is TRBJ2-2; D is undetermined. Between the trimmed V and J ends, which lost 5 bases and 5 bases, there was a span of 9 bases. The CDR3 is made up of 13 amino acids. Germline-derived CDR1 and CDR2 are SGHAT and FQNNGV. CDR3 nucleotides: TGTGCCAGCAGCCTAGGGCTGACCGGGGAGCTGTTTTTT. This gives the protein CASSLGLTGELFF.

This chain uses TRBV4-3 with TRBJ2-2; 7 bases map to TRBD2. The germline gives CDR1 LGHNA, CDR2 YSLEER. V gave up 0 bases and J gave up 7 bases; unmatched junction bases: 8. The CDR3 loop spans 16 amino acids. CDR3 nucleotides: TGCGCCAGCAGCCAAGAAGGGACTACCATAGGCGGGGAGCTGTTTTTT. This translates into CASSQEGTTIGGELFF.

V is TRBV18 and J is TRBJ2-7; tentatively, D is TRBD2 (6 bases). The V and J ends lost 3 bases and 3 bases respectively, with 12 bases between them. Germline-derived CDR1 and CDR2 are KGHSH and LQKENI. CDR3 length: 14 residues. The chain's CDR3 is CASSPTKEGYEQYF. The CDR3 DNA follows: TGTGCCAGCTCACCCACCAAGGAGGGCTACGAGCAGTACTTC.

CDR3 region: CASSSRLADRAETQYF. The CDR3 DNA reads TGTGCCAGCAGCTCCAGACTAGCGGACCGGGCAGAGACCCAGTACTTC. J is TRBJ2-5 and V is TRBV7-6; 9 bases match TRBD2. Germline V CDR1 and CDR2: SGHVS, FNYEAQ. J was trimmed by 4 bases and V by 4 bases; bases with no gene match: 10. The CDR3 spans 16 residues.

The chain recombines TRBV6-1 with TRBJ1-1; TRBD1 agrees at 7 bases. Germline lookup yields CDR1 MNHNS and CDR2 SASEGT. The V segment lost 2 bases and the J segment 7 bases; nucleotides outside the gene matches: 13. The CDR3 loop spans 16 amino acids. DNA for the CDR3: TGTGCCAGCAGTGAATCCCAAACAGGGGTTTCGGGTGAAGCTTTCTTT. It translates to CASSESQTGVSGEAFF.

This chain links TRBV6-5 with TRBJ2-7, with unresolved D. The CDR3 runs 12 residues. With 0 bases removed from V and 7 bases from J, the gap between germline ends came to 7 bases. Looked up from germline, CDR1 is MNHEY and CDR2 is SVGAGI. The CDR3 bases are TGTGCCAGCAGTTACTCTGTAGAGGAGCAGTACTTC. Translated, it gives CASSYSVEEQYF.

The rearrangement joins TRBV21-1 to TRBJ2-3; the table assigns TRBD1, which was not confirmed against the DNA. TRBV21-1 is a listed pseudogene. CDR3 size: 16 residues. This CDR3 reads CASSPLTGSSQGTQYF. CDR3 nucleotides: TGTGCCAGCAGCCCCCTTACAGGTTCCTCGCAGGGTACGCAGTATTTT.

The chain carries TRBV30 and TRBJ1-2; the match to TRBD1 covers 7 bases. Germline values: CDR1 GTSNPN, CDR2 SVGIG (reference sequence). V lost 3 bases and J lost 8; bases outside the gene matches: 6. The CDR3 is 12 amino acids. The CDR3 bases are TGTGCCTGGAGAGGAGGACAGGACGGCTACACCTTC. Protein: CAWRGGQDGYTF.

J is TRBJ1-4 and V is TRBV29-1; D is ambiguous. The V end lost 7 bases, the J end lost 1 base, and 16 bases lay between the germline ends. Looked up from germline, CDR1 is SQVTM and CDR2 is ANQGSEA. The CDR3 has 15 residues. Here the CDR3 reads CSARELEETNEKLFF. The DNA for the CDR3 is TGCAGCGCAAGGGAGTTAGAGGAAACTAATGAAAAACTGTTTTTT.